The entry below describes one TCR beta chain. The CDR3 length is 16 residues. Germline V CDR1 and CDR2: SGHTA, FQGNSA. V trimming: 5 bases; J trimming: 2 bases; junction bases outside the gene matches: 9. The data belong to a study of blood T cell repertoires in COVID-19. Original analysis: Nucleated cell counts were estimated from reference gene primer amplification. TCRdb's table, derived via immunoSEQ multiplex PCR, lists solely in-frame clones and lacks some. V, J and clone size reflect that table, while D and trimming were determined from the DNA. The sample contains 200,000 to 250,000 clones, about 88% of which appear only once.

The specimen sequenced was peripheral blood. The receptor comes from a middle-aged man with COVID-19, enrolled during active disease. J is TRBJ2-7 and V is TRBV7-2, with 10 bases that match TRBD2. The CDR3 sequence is CASSRIAGGPPYEQYF. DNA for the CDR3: TGTGCCAGCAGCAGAATAGCGGGGGGACCTCCCTACGAGCAGTACTTC.